This TCR beta chain was sequenced for a study of blood T cells in healthy people across ages. Using a J-beta primer mix together with a sample-barcoded 5' primer, a second PCR was run for roughly 6 to 11 cycles. TCRdb re-called the 5' RACE reads through MiXCR, storing one row per CDR3 protein. The table has roughly 1,800,000 distinct CDR3 sequences, around 48% seen once. Germline V gene sequence: CDR1 DFQATT, CDR2 SNEGSKA (reference sequence). V lost 5 bases to trimming and J lost 4 bases, with 10 bases between them. The CDR3 extends over 12 amino acids. This sequence originates from a woman in her forties in good health. The chain is built from TRBV20-1 and TRBJ2-3; D uncertain. Sequencing was done on a sample of blood. In DNA form, the CDR3 reads TGCAGTGCTCTCTCCCACCCAGATACGCAGTATTTT. Its translation: CSALSHPDTQYF.